The rows below give T cell receptor beta chains drawn from one sample of a study of T cells in localized non-small cell lung cancer. Libraries were prepared by immunoSEQ multiplex PCR; TCRdb keeps only in-frame clonotypes and omits some of them. The data show tens of thousands of clones, with over 75% seen just once and approximately 10% held by the top ten. The source material was PBMCs, sampled before any cancer treatment. These TCRs come from a woman aged 35-75 years with stage II lung adenocarcinoma. Both conserved end residues are part of each CDR3. D genes are given only for firm matches. A row's size may be missing; if present it is once, few, many or a size class.

clone size: -
D gene: TRBD1
V gene: TRBV10-2
J gene: TRBJ2-2
CDR3 DNA: TGCGCCAGCAGTGGGTCCAGGGGGCGTTTAGCGAGCACCGGGGAGCTGTTTTTT
CDR3 protein: CASSGSRGRLASTGELFF

clone size: -
D gene: TRBD1
V gene: TRBV29-1
J gene: TRBJ1-1
CDR3 DNA: TGCAGCGTTAGAGACAGGGGGCACATGAACACTGAAGCTTTCTTT
CDR3 protein: CSVRDRGHMNTEAFF

clone size: -
D gene: TRBD1
V gene: TRBV7-6
J gene: TRBJ2-1
CDR3 DNA: TGTGCCAGCAGCTCGCTCGGGACAGCGACCTACAATGAGCAGTTCTTC
CDR3 protein: CASSSLGTATYNEQFF

clone size: -
D gene: TRBD1
V gene: TRBV6-1
J gene: TRBJ2-4
CDR3 DNA: TGTGCCAGCAATGACAGGGGGAACATTCAGTACTTC
CDR3 protein: CASNDRGNIQYF

clone size: -
D gene: -
V gene: TRBV9
J gene: TRBJ2-2
CDR3 DNA: TGTGCCAGCACAGTGGCGGACACCGGGGAGCTGTTTTTT
CDR3 protein: CASTVADTGELFF

clone size: -
D gene: TRBD1
V gene: TRBV4-2
J gene: TRBJ1-4
CDR3 DNA: TGTGCCAGCAGCCAGACAGGGGGTAATGAAAAACTGTTTTTT
CDR3 protein: CASSQTGGNEKLFF

clone size: once
D gene: -
V gene: TRBV5-4
J gene: TRBJ1-6
CDR3 DNA: TGTGCCAGCAGCTTTGGGATTAATTCACCCCTCCACTTT
CDR3 protein: CASSFGINSPLHF

clone size: once
D gene: -
V gene: TRBV2
J gene: TRBJ2-7
CDR3 DNA: TGTGCCAGCAGTGAATGGACTCCGGGCGAGCAGTACTTC
CDR3 protein: CASSEWTPGEQYF

clone size: -
D gene: TRBD1
V gene: TRBV2
J gene: TRBJ1-6
CDR3 DNA: TGTGCCAGCAGTGAATTTCAGGGGGCGATTAATTCACCCCTCCACTTT
CDR3 protein: CASSEFQGAINSPLHF

clone size: -
D gene: -
V gene: TRBV1
J gene: TRBJ2-5
CDR3 DNA: TGCACCCCCGGAGGGCGGGAGGGCCCCGAGACCCAGTACTTC
CDR3 protein: CTPGGREGPETQYF

clone size: -
D gene: -
V gene: TRBV7-9
J gene: TRBJ2-7
CDR3 DNA: TGTGCCAGCAGCTTAGGACCACAGGGAGCCTACGAGCAGTACTTC
CDR3 protein: CASSLGPQGAYEQYF

clone size: -
D gene: -
V gene: TRBV29-1
J gene: TRBJ2-1
CDR3 DNA: TGCAGCGTTGAAAAGGGGAGGAGTGAGCAGTTCTTC
CDR3 protein: CSVEKGRSEQFF

clone size: -
D gene: -
V gene: TRBV29-1
J gene: TRBJ1-4
CDR3 DNA: TGCAGCGCATTAACAGGGTTTGGTGAAAAACTGTTTTTT
CDR3 protein: CSALTGFGEKLFF

clone size: -
D gene: TRBD1
V gene: TRBV10-3
J gene: TRBJ2-5
CDR3 DNA: TGTGCCATCAGCTCGGACGGAGGACAGGGTGAGACCCAGTACTTC
CDR3 protein: CAISSDGGQGETQYF

clone size: -
D gene: -
V gene: TRBV18
J gene: TRBJ2-7
CDR3 DNA: TGTGCCAGCTCACCACCGGGGCAGGGTGACTACGAGCAGTACTTC
CDR3 protein: CASSPPGQGDYEQYF

clone size: -
D gene: TRBD1
V gene: TRBV7-6
J gene: TRBJ2-5
CDR3 DNA: TGTGCCAGCAGCTTACTCGGGACAGGAGAGACCCAGTACTTC
CDR3 protein: CASSLLGTGETQYF

clone size: -
D gene: -
V gene: TRBV7-9
J gene: TRBJ2-3
CDR3 DNA: TGTGCCAGCAGCTTAGCGTTGCAAGGCAGGGTCCCAGATACGCAGTATTTT
CDR3 protein: CASSLALQGRVPDTQYF

clone size: -
D gene: TRBD1
V gene: TRBV4-1
J gene: TRBJ1-3
CDR3 DNA: TGCGCCAGCAGCCAAAGGGGGGGACAGGGGGCTTCTGGAAACACCATATATTTT
CDR3 protein: CASSQRGGQGASGNTIYF

clone size: -
D gene: -
V gene: TRBV18
J gene: TRBJ2-5
CDR3 DNA: TGTGCCAGCTCACCCCTCGGACAGCTAGGGGCCCAGTACTTC
CDR3 protein: CASSPLGQLGAQYF

clone size: -
D gene: -
V gene: TRBV14
J gene: TRBJ2-2
CDR3 DNA: TGTGCCAGCAGCCAAGATTGGAGGGGCGTTGACACCGGGGAGCTGTTTTTT
CDR3 protein: CASSQDWRGVDTGELFF

clone size: few
D gene: TRBD1
V gene: TRBV6-5
J gene: TRBJ2-1
CDR3 DNA: TGTGCCAGCAGTTATCGACAGGGGGCGACCTACAATGAGCAGTTCTTC
CDR3 protein: CASSYRQGATYNEQFF

clone size: -
D gene: -
V gene: TRBV11-3
J gene: TRBJ2-3
CDR3 DNA: TGTGCCAGCAGCTCCGGGAGAAGCCCCGCCACAGATACGCAGTATTTT
CDR3 protein: CASSSGRSPATDTQYF

clone size: -
D gene: -
V gene: TRBV28
J gene: TRBJ1-2
CDR3 DNA: TGTGCCAGCAGTCCTCAGGGATACTATGGCTACACCTTC
CDR3 protein: CASSPQGYYGYTF

clone size: once
D gene: -
V gene: TRBV11-2
J gene: TRBJ1-2
CDR3 DNA: TGTGCCAGCAGCTTAGACGTGGGACAACTGACTACGGGCTACACCTTC
CDR3 protein: CASSLDVGQLTTGYTF